The rows below give T cell receptor beta chains drawn from one sample of a study of post-analysis software for immune sequencing data. Using its own MiXCR run on the PCR reads, TCRdb lists one record per CDR3 protein. The sample lists roughly 870,000 distinct CDR3 sequences; approximately 50% were seen once. The material sequenced was blood. Source of these receptors: a girl aged 5 to 17 with multiple sclerosis. Both conserved end residues are part of each CDR3. A D gene is named only where the DNA matches it firmly. Some rows have no size entry. The others give once, few or many, or a class for an expanded clone.

J gene	clone size	D gene	V gene	CDR3 protein	CDR3 DNA
TRBJ2-1	NA	TRBD2	TRBV20-1	CSASGRDTWNNEQFF	TGCAGTGCTAGCGGGAGGGATACCTGGAACAATGAGCAGTTCTTC
TRBJ2-5	few	TRBD1	TRBV29-1	CSVAPGGGGETQYF	TGCAGCGTTGCCCCAGGGGGCGGAGGGGAGACCCAGTACTTC
TRBJ2-1	NA	NA	TRBV20-1	CSARGGASGKGEEQFF	TGCAGTGCTAGAGGAGGAGCTAGCGGAAAGGGGGAAGAGCAGTTCTTC
TRBJ1-1	few	NA	TRBV6-4	CASSPGSSNTEAFF	TGTGCCAGCAGTCCGGGCAGCTCGAACACTGAAGCTTTCTTT
TRBJ2-7	NA	TRBD2	TRBV20-1	CSARLAGGTSYEQYF	TGCAGTGCTAGGCTGGCGGGAGGAACCTCCTACGAGCAGTACTTC
TRBJ2-1	NA	NA	TRBV4-1	CASSQHTGNEQFF	TGCGCCAGCAGCCAACATACAGGGAATGAGCAGTTCTTC
TRBJ1-2	NA	NA	TRBV7-2	CASSLAGRLNYGYTF	TGTGCCAGCAGCTTAGCGGGCCGGCTGAACTATGGCTACACCTTC
TRBJ2-5	once	NA	TRBV5-4	CASSAKTDRQETQYF	TGTGCCAGCAGCGCAAAAACCGACAGACAAGAGACCCAGTACTTC
TRBJ2-1	NA	TRBD2	TRBV6-4	CASSEGRGGDNEQFF	TGTGCCAGCAGTGAAGGGCGGGGGGGTGACAATGAGCAGTTCTTC
TRBJ2-7	NA	NA	TRBV5-1	CASTRAGSYEQYF	TGCGCCAGCACCAGGGCGGGATCCTACGAGCAGTACTTC
TRBJ2-3	NA	NA	TRBV14	CASSPSSDTWVGTDTQYF	TGTGCCAGCAGCCCCTCCTCCGACACGTGGGTAGGCACAGATACGCAGTATTTT
TRBJ2-3	few	TRBD2	TRBV7-9	CASSLLAGVADTQYF	TGTGCCAGCAGCTTGCTAGCGGGAGTGGCAGATACGCAGTATTTT
TRBJ2-7	NA	NA	TRBV5-6	CASSLSPGVYEQYF	TGTGCCAGCAGCTTGAGTCCCGGAGTCTACGAGCAGTACTTC
TRBJ2-3	NA	TRBD2	TRBV6-4	CASSDSGGRTTDTQYF	TGTGCCAGCAGTGACTCCGGCGGGAGGACGACAGATACGCAGTATTTT
TRBJ2-7	few	NA	TRBV9	CASSPEGHFSYEQYF	TGTGCCAGCAGCCCAGAGGGACATTTTTCCTACGAGCAGTACTTC
TRBJ2-1	once	NA	TRBV7-9	CASSLARLRGNEQFF	TGTGCCAGCAGCTTAGCCCGACTAAGAGGGAATGAGCAGTTCTTC
TRBJ2-3	NA	TRBD1	TRBV6-1	CASTRGIEGDTQYF	TGTGCCAGCACCAGGGGGATAGAAGGTGATACGCAGTATTTT
TRBJ1-2	NA	NA	TRBV12-3/TRBV12-4	CASSLTGQHNYGYTF	TGTGCCAGCAGTCTGACAGGACAACATAACTATGGCTACACCTTC
TRBJ2-6	once	TRBD1	TRBV12-3/TRBV12-4	CASNFRDRGSGANVLTF	TGTGCCAGCAACTTCCGGGACAGGGGTTCTGGGGCCAACGTCCTGACTTTC
TRBJ2-1	NA	TRBD2	TRBV11-2	CASRAGGTYNEQFF	TGTGCCAGCAGGGCGGGGGGCACCTACAATGAGCAGTTCTTC
TRBJ1-2	NA	NA	TRBV6-6	CASSYGFGNYGYTF	TGTGCCAGCAGTTACGGGTTTGGGAACTATGGCTACACCTTC
TRBJ2-5	few	NA	TRBV12-3/TRBV12-4	CASSPTGPQETQYF	TGTGCCAGCAGTCCTACAGGTCCTCAGGAGACCCAGTACTTC
TRBJ2-1	NA	NA	TRBV3-1	CASSQWDRSSYNEQFF	TGTGCCAGCAGCCAATGGGACCGCAGCTCCTACAATGAGCAGTTCTTC
TRBJ1-5	NA	NA	TRBV12-3/TRBV12-4	CASSFKQNSQPQHF	TGTGCCAGCAGTTTTAAACAGAATAGTCAGCCCCAGCATTTT
TRBJ2-7	NA	TRBD1	TRBV20-1	CSAPSDRDSYEQYF	TGCAGTGCTCCCTCGGACAGGGACTCCTACGAGCAGTACTTC
TRBJ1-2	few	TRBD1	TRBV6-5	CASSRTGGEFGYTF	TGTGCCAGCAGTAGGACAGGGGGCGAGTTCGGCTACACCTTC
TRBJ2-6	few	NA	TRBV7-3	CASSSDPPRGANVLTF	TGTGCCAGCAGCTCGGACCCGCCACGGGGGGCCAACGTCCTGACTTTC
TRBJ2-3	once	TRBD1	TRBV12-3/TRBV12-4	CASSWTRQGEDTQYF	TGTGCCAGCAGTTGGACTAGACAGGGGGAAGATACGCAGTATTTT
TRBJ2-7	NA	NA	TRBV4-1	CASSQSRATSYEQYF	TGCGCCAGCAGCCAAAGCAGGGCTACCTCCTACGAGCAGTACTTC
TRBJ2-3	NA	TRBD2	TRBV20-1	CSASRLAGGGTSTDTQYF	TGCAGTGCTAGCAGGCTAGCGGGAGGAGGGACTAGCACAGATACGCAGTATTTT
TRBJ2-5	NA	TRBD1	TRBV20-1	CSATSGTGIINGQYF	TGCAGTGCTACCTCCGGGACAGGGATCATCAACGGGCAGTACTTC
TRBJ1-1	NA	NA	TRBV29-1	CSVRVRGGNNEAFF	TGCAGCGTCAGGGTGCGGGGGGGCAATAATGAAGCTTTCTTT
TRBJ1-5	NA	NA	TRBV7-9	CASSLPGPSNQPQHF	TGTGCCAGCAGCTTGCCGGGACCGAGCAATCAGCCCCAGCATTTT
TRBJ2-1	NA	TRBD1	TRBV5-1	CASSLDGQGASEQFF	TGCGCCAGCAGCTTGGACGGGCAGGGGGCCTCTGAGCAGTTCTTC
TRBJ2-7	NA	NA	TRBV21-1	CASSKRGTCVYEQYF	TGTGCCAGCAGCAAAAGAGGGACTTGTGTGTACGAGCAGTACTTC